This TCR beta chain was retrieved from a study of regulatory T cells in long-lasting Graves disease. Arm-PCR of CDR3 regions and iRepertoire HTBI primers were used to build TCR beta libraries. TCRdb called the multiplex PCR reads again in MiXCR, with one record for every CDR3 protein. The sample shows a few hundred thousand distinct CDR3 sequences, roughly a quarter of them seen only once. The time point: persistent/refractory GD, antithyroid drugs over 5 years with positive TRAb. The TCR library was made from RNA extracted from PBMCs. Germline V lookup: CDR1 SGHAT, CDR2 FQNNGV. The junction had 9 bases not matched to a gene; V was cut back by 2 bases and J by 8 bases. CDR3 length equals 15 residues.

Sequencing was performed on peripheral blood mononuclear cells (PBMCs), taken when the disease was refractory, from a patient treated with antithyroid drugs. J is TRBJ1-2 and V is TRBV11-2, with 9 bases identical to TRBD1. The sequence was obtained from a female donor with Graves disease. For the CDR3, the DNA is TGTGCCAGCAGCTTAACGGCCAGGACAGGGGAAGGCTACACCTTC. This sequence encodes CASSLTARTGEGYTF.